This T cell receptor beta chain was captured in a study of blood T cell repertoires in COVID-19. As for the study in general: T cells, B-cell-depleted T cells, or PBMCs supplied cDNA or gDNA.

TCRdb's copy holds only in-frame clones and misses some; the assay was immunoSEQ multiplex PCR. The sample has around 100,000 clones, approximately 79% seen once; the top ten hold approximately 22%. V was pared by 5 bases and J by 5 bases, with 16 bases between. CDR1 MDHEN and CDR2 SYDVKM come from the germline V gene. The CDR3 contains 15 residues. Sequencing was done on a sample of peripheral blood. V is TRBV28 and J is TRBJ1-5, with unresolved D. The clonotype was recovered from a man in his sixties or seventies with active or convalescent COVID-19. CDR3 protein: CASSASSGSDQPQHF. As DNA, the CDR3 is TGTGCCAGCAGTGCATCATCAGGTTCGGATCAGCCCCAGCATTTT. Together with reference TRBV28 and TRBJ1-5, the CDR3 gives the full variable domain: DVKVTQSSRYLVKRTGEKVFLECVQDMDHENMFWYRQDPGLGLRLIYFSYDVKMKEKGDIPEGYSVSREKKERFSLILESASTNQTSMYLCASSASSGSDQPQHFGDGTRLSIL.